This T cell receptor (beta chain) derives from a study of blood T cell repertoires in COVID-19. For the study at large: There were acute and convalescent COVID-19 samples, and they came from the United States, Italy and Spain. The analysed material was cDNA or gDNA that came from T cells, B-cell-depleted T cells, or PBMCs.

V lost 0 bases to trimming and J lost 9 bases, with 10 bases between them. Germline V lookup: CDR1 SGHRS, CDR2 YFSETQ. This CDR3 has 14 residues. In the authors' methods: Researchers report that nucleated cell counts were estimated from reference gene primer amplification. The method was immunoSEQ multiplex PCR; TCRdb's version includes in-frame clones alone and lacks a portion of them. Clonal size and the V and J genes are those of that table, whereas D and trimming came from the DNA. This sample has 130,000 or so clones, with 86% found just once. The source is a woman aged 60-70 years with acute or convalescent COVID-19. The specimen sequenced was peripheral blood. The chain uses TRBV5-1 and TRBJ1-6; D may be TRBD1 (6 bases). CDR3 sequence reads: CASSLDRDSSPLHF. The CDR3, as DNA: TGCGCCAGCAGCTTGGACAGGGATAGTTCACCCCTCCACTTT.